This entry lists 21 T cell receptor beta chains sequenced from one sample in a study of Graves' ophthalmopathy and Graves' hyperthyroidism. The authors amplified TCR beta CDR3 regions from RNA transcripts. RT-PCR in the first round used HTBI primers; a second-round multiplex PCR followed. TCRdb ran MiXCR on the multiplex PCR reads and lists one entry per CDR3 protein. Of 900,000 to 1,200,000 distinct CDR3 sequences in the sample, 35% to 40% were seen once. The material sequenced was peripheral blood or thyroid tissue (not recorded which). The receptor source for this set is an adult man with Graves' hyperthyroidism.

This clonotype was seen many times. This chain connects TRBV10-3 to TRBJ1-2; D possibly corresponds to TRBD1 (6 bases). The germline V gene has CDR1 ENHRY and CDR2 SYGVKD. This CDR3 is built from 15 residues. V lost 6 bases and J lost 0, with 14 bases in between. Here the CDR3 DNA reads TGTGCCATCAGGGACAGACTTAGAGCTAACTATGGCTACACCTTC. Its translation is CAIRDRLRANYGYTF.

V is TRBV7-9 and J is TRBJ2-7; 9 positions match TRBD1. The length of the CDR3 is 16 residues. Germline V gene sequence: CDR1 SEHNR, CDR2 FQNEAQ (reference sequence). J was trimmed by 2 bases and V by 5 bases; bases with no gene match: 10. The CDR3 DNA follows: TGTGCCAGCAGCGTAGGGCCGGGACAGGGAACCTACGAGCAGTACTTC. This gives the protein CASSVGPGQGTYEQYF.

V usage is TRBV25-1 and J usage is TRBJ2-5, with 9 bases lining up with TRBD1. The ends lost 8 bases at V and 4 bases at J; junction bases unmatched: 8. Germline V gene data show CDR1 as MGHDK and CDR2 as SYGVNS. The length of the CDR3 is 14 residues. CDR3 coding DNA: TGTGCCAGCCGGGGGACAGGGCCTCTAGAGACCCAGTACTTC. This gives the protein CASRGTGPLETQYF.

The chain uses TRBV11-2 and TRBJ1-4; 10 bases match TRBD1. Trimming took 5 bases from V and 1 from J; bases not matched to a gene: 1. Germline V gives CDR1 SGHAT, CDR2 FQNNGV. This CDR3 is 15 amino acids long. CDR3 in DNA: TGTGCCAGCAGCCGGACAGGGGGAACTAATGAAAAACTGTTTTTT. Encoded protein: CASSRTGGTNEKLFF.

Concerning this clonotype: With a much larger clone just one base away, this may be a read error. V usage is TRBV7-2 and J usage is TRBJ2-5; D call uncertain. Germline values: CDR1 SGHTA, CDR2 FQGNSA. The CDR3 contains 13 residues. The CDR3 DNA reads TGCGCCAGCAGCCAAGATTACAGAGAGAACCAGTACTTC. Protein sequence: CASSQDYRENQYF.

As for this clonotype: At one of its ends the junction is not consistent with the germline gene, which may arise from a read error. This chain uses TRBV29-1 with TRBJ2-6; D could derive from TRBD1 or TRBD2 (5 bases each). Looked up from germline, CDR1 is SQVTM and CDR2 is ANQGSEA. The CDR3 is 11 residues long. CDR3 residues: CSVRGDNVLTF. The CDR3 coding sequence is TGCAGCGTAAGAGGGGACAACGTCCTGACTTTC.

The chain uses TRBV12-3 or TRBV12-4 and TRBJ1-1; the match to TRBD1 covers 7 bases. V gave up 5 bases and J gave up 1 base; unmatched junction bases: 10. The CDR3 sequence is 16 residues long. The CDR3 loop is CASSARQGVRNTEAFF. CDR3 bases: TGTGCCAGCAGTGCCCGACAGGGCGTGAGGAACACTGAAGCTTTCTTT.

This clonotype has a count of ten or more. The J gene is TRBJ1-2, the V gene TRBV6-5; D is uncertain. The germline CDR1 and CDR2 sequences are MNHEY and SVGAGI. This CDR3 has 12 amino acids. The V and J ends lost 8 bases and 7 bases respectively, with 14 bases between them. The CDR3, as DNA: TGTGCCAGCGAGGTTAAAGTAGGTGGCTACACCTTC. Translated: CASEVKVGGYTF.

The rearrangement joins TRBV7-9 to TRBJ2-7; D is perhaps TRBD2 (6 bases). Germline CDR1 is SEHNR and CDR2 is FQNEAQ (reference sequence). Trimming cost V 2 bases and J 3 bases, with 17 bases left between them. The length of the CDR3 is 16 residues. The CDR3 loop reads CASSLTPGSRIYEQYF. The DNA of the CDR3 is TGTGCCAGCAGCTTAACTCCCGGGAGCAGAATCTACGAGCAGTACTTC.

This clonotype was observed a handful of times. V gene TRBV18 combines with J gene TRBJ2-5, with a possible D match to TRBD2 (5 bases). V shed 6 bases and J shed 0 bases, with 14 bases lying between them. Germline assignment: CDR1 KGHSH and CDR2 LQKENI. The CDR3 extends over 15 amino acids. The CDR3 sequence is CASSGGLTYQETQYF. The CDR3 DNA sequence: TGTGCCAGCTCCGGAGGATTAACGTACCAAGAGACCCAGTACTTC.

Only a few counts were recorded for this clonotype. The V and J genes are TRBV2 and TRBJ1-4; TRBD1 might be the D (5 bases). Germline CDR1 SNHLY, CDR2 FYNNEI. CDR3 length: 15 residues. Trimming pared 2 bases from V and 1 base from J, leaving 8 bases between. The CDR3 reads CASSEQGGTNEKLFF. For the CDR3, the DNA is TGTGCCAGCAGTGAACAGGGAGGAACTAATGAAAAACTGTTTTTT.

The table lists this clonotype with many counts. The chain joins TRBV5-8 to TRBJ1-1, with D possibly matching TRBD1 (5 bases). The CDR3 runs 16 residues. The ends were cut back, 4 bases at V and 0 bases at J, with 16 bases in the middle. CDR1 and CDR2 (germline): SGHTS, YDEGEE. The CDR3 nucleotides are TGTGCCAGCAGCCCAATACGACAGCTCATGAACACTGAAGCTTTCTTT. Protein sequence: CASSPIRQLMNTEAFF.

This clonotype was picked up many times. CDR3 DNA sequence: TGTGCCAGCAGCTTCGTCGAAGCCTCTCGTGGCTACACCTTC. This translates into CASSFVEASRGYTF. The chain employs TRBV7-8 and TRBJ1-2, with D unresolved. Germline V gene lookup returns CDR1 SGHVS and CDR2 FQNEAQ. The length of the CDR3 is 14 residues. Trimming left V 3 bases short and J 7 bases short, with 15 bases between.

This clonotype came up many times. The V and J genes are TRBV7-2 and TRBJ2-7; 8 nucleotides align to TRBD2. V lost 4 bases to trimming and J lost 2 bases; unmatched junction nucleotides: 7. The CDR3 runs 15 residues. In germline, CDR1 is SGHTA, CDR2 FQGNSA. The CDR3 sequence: CASSSPAGAPYEQYF. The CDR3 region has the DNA TGTGCCAGCAGCTCACCAGCGGGAGCGCCCTACGAGCAGTACTTC.

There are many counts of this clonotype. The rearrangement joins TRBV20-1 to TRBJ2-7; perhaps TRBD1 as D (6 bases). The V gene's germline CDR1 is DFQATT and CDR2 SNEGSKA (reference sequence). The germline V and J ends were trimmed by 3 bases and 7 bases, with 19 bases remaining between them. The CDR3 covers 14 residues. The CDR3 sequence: CSASLRGTAWEQYF. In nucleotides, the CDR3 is TGCAGTGCTAGCCTCAGGGGTACGGCGTGGGAGCAGTACTTC.

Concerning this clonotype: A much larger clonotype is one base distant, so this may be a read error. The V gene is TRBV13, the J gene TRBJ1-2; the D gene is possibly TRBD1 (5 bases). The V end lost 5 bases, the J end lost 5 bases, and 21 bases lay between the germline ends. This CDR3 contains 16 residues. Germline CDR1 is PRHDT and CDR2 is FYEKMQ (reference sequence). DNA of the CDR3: TGTGCCAGCAGCGATGGTTGGCCCCAGGGAGGGTATGGCTACACCTTC. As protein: CASSDGWPQGGYGYTF.

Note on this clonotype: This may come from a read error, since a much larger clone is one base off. CDR3 bases: TGTGCCAGCAGGCCCGGGACAGGGGCCACCGGGGAGCTGTTTTTT. It codes for CASRPGTGATGELFF. The rearrangement joins TRBV28 to TRBJ2-2; 10 bases fit TRBD1. Per germline, CDR1 MDHEN and CDR2 SYDVKM. J gave up 4 bases and V 6 bases, and 5 bases lay outside the gene matches. The CDR3 length is 15 residues.

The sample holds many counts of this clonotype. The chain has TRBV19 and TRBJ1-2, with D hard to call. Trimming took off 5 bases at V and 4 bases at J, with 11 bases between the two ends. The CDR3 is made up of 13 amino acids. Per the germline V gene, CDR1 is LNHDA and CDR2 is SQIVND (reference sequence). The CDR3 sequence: CASSRTSTYGYTF. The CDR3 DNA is TGTGCCAGTAGTCGGACGTCTACCTATGGCTACACCTTC.

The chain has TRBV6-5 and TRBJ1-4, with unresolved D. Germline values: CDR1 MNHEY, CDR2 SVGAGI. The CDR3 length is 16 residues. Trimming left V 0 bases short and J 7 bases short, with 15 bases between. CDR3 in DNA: TGTGCCAGCAGTTACTCGAGCCCGAGGGTCGGTGAAAAACTGTTTTTT. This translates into CASSYSSPRVGEKLFF.

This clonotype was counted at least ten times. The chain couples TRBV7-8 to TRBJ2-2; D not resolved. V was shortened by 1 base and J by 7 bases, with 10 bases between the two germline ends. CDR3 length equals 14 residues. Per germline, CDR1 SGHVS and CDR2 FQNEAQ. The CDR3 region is CASSLGPGDGELFF. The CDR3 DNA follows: TGTGCCAGCAGCTTAGGTCCGGGCGACGGGGAGCTGTTTTTT.

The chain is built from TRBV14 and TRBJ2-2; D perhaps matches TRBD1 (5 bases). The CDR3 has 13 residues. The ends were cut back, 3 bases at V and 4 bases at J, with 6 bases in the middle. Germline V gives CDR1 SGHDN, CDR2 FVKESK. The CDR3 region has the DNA TGTGCCAGCAGCCAGGGGCCCACCGGGGAGCTGTTTTTT. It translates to CASSQGPTGELFF. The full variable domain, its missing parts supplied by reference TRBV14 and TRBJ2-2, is EAGVTQFPSHSVIEKGQTVTLRCDPISGHDNLYWYRRVMGKEIKFLLHFVKESKQDESGMPNNRFLAERTGGTYSTLKVQPAELEDSGVYFCASSQGPTGELFFGEGSRLTVL.